Listed below are T cell receptor beta chains from one sample, sequenced in a study of T-cell reconstitution after alpha-beta-depleted transplantation in children. In TCRdb, the PCR reads were re-called with MiXCR into one record per CDR3 protein. The table includes approximately 430,000 distinct CDR3 sequences, 15% to 20% detected once. Sample: PBMCs, mostly from graft donor cells, taken 360 days after TCRalphabeta/CD19-depleted stem cell transplant. Receptors were obtained from a boy less than two years old who had a stem cell transplant for Wiskott-Aldrich syndrome, so the T cells may come from the graft donor. Each CDR3 is given with its conserved first and last residue. Fields, in order: V gene, D gene, J gene, clone size, CDR3 protein, CDR3 DNA. The D gene is left open where the match is weak. Size values are once, few and many counts, or a class for expanded clones, and some rows have none.

v_gene: TRBV29-1
d_gene: TRBD1
j_gene: TRBJ1-1
abundance: -
CDR3aa: CSAGTGDTEAFF
CDR3nt: TGCAGCGCAGGGACAGGCGACACTGAAGCTTTCTTT

v_gene: TRBV12-3/TRBV12-4
d_gene: TRBD2
j_gene: TRBJ2-2
abundance: -
CDR3aa: CASSPWTSGSLTGELFF
CDR3nt: TGTGCCAGCAGTCCGTGGACTAGCGGGAGTCTCACCGGGGAGCTGTTTTTT

v_gene: TRBV27
d_gene: -
j_gene: TRBJ2-7
abundance: few
CDR3aa: CASSFSRGAGEEQYF
CDR3nt: TGTGCCAGCAGTTTTTCCCGGGGCGCAGGCGAGGAGCAGTACTTC

v_gene: TRBV5-1
d_gene: TRBD1
j_gene: TRBJ2-7
abundance: -
CDR3aa: CASSWGTGGHPSYEQYF
CDR3nt: TGCGCCAGCAGCTGGGGGACAGGGGGGCACCCTTCCTACGAGCAGTACTTC

v_gene: TRBV19
d_gene: TRBD2
j_gene: TRBJ2-7
abundance: many
CDR3aa: CASSIAGGAYEQYF
CDR3nt: TGTGCCAGTAGTATAGCCGGGGGGGCCTACGAGCAGTACTTC

v_gene: TRBV5-1
d_gene: TRBD2
j_gene: TRBJ2-1
abundance: -
CDR3aa: CASSFRLVAGGSSYNEQFF
CDR3nt: TGCGCCAGCAGCTTTCGCTTGGTAGCGGGAGGGTCCTCCTACAATGAGCAGTTCTTC

v_gene: TRBV6-2/TRBV6-3
d_gene: TRBD1
j_gene: TRBJ2-4
abundance: -
CDR3aa: CASSTRQGAENIQYF
CDR3nt: TGTGCCAGCAGCACAAGACAGGGGGCCGAAAACATTCAGTACTTC

v_gene: TRBV6-1
d_gene: TRBD2
j_gene: TRBJ2-5
abundance: -
CDR3aa: CASSSSRTSGSLQETQYF
CDR3nt: TGTGCCAGCAGCAGTTCCCGGACTAGCGGGAGTCTACAAGAGACCCAGTACTTC

v_gene: TRBV10-3
d_gene: TRBD1
j_gene: TRBJ2-5
abundance: -
CDR3aa: CATRGQGRETQYF
CDR3nt: TGTGCCACCCGAGGACAGGGGAGGGAGACCCAGTACTTC

v_gene: TRBV7-2
d_gene: -
j_gene: TRBJ1-2
abundance: -
CDR3aa: CASSLVVGLGDGYTF
CDR3nt: TGTGCCAGCAGCTTAGTTGTCGGACTAGGCGACGGCTACACCTTC

v_gene: TRBV3-1
d_gene: -
j_gene: TRBJ2-1
abundance: many
CDR3aa: CASSVRAPYEQFF
CDR3nt: TGTGCCAGCAGCGTTCGGGCTCCCTATGAGCAGTTCTTC

v_gene: TRBV25-1
d_gene: TRBD2
j_gene: TRBJ2-3
abundance: many
CDR3aa: CASSEYVRTSGYTDTQYF
CDR3nt: TGTGCCAGCAGTGAATACGTGAGGACTAGCGGATACACAGATACGCAGTATTTT

v_gene: TRBV29-1
d_gene: TRBD2
j_gene: TRBJ2-7
abundance: few
CDR3aa: CSVEGTSGSLYEQYF
CDR3nt: TGCAGCGTTGAGGGGACTAGCGGGAGCCTTTACGAGCAGTACTTC

v_gene: TRBV23-1
d_gene: TRBD1
j_gene: TRBJ2-5
abundance: -
CDR3aa: CASSHPGTASQETQYF
CDR3nt: TGCGCCAGCAGTCATCCGGGGACAGCATCCCAAGAGACCCAGTACTTC

v_gene: TRBV2
d_gene: -
j_gene: TRBJ2-7
abundance: -
CDR3aa: CASSRPGNGPYEQYF
CDR3nt: TGTGCCAGCAGTCGACCAGGGAATGGGCCCTACGAGCAGTACTTC

v_gene: TRBV10-3
d_gene: TRBD1
j_gene: TRBJ2-7
abundance: -
CDR3aa: CAISESPGSVGTATSGEQYF
CDR3nt: TGTGCCATCAGTGAGTCCCCTGGTTCCGTCGGGACAGCTACCTCCGGCGAGCAGTACTTC

v_gene: TRBV7-8
d_gene: -
j_gene: TRBJ2-5
abundance: -
CDR3aa: CASSLVRMRPRETQYF
CDR3nt: TGTGCCAGCAGCTTAGTTCGTATGAGGCCGAGAGAGACCCAGTACTTC

v_gene: TRBV12-3/TRBV12-4
d_gene: -
j_gene: TRBJ1-5
abundance: few
CDR3aa: CASSLGSVEQPQHF
CDR3nt: TGTGCCAGCAGTTTAGGATCAGTTGAGCAGCCCCAGCATTTT

v_gene: TRBV20-1
d_gene: -
j_gene: TRBJ2-1
abundance: few
CDR3aa: CSAALAGFDNEQFF
CDR3nt: TGCAGTGCTGCTCTCGCGGGATTCGACAATGAGCAGTTCTTC

v_gene: TRBV19
d_gene: TRBD1
j_gene: TRBJ2-1
abundance: -
CDR3aa: CASSPRTGVGSEQFF
CDR3nt: TGTGCCAGTAGCCCTCGGACAGGGGTCGGCTCTGAGCAGTTCTTC

v_gene: TRBV7-6
d_gene: -
j_gene: TRBJ2-7
abundance: few
CDR3aa: CASSLEGFGYEQYF
CDR3nt: TGTGCCAGCAGCTTAGAAGGGTTCGGCTACGAGCAGTACTTC

v_gene: TRBV20-1
d_gene: TRBD1
j_gene: TRBJ1-5
abundance: few
CDR3aa: CSAFTGGDQPQHF
CDR3nt: TGCAGTGCTTTTACAGGGGGGGATCAGCCCCAGCATTTT

v_gene: TRBV24-1
d_gene: -
j_gene: TRBJ2-2
abundance: -
CDR3aa: CATSDPQGYTGELFF
CDR3nt: TGTGCCACCAGTGATCCCCAGGGTTACACCGGGGAGCTGTTTTTT

v_gene: TRBV12-3/TRBV12-4
d_gene: -
j_gene: TRBJ1-5
abundance: -
CDR3aa: CASSYNNQPQHF
CDR3nt: TGTGCCAGCAGTTACAACAATCAGCCCCAGCATTTT

v_gene: TRBV5-5
d_gene: -
j_gene: TRBJ2-2
abundance: -
CDR3aa: CASSLRDRRGPGELFF
CDR3nt: TGTGCCAGCAGCCTCCGGGACCGTAGAGGGCCCGGGGAGCTGTTTTTT

v_gene: TRBV18
d_gene: -
j_gene: TRBJ2-1
abundance: few
CDR3aa: CASYGGRSYNEQFF
CDR3nt: TGTGCCAGCTACGGCGGTAGGTCCTACAATGAGCAGTTCTTC

v_gene: TRBV6-5
d_gene: TRBD2
j_gene: TRBJ2-1
abundance: -
CDR3aa: CASSYPAGASYNEQFF
CDR3nt: TGTGCCAGCAGTTACCCAGCGGGGGCATCCTACAATGAGCAGTTCTTC

v_gene: TRBV2
d_gene: -
j_gene: TRBJ2-1
abundance: -
CDR3aa: CASSEGAGTGSYNEQFF
CDR3nt: TGTGCCAGCAGTGAGGGGGCGGGGACCGGCTCCTACAATGAGCAGTTCTTC

v_gene: TRBV5-1
d_gene: TRBD2
j_gene: TRBJ2-1
abundance: -
CDR3aa: CASSLESGGTWVEFF
CDR3nt: TGCGCCAGCAGCTTGGAAAGCGGGGGGACCTGGGTGGAGTTCTTC

v_gene: TRBV5-1
d_gene: TRBD2
j_gene: TRBJ2-6
abundance: few
CDR3aa: CASSSTSVVSGANVLTF
CDR3nt: TGCGCCAGCAGCTCTACTAGCGTGGTCTCTGGGGCCAACGTCCTGACTTTC

v_gene: TRBV5-1
d_gene: TRBD1
j_gene: TRBJ2-5
abundance: few
CDR3aa: CASSQGARETQYF
CDR3nt: TGCGCCAGCAGCCAGGGGGCGCGGGAGACCCAGTACTTC

v_gene: TRBV9
d_gene: -
j_gene: TRBJ1-1
abundance: -
CDR3aa: CASSAQQGSHTEAFF
CDR3nt: TGTGCCAGCAGCGCCCAACAGGGATCCCACACTGAAGCTTTCTTT

v_gene: TRBV2
d_gene: -
j_gene: TRBJ2-4
abundance: -
CDR3aa: CASGTRQTKNIQYF
CDR3nt: TGTGCCAGCGGGACCCGACAGACCAAAAACATTCAGTACTTC

v_gene: TRBV12-3/TRBV12-4
d_gene: -
j_gene: TRBJ1-1
abundance: few
CDR3aa: CASSSKAWYTEAFF
CDR3nt: TGTGCCAGCAGTTCGAAAGCTTGGTACACTGAAGCTTTCTTT

v_gene: TRBV25-1
d_gene: -
j_gene: TRBJ2-1
abundance: -
CDR3aa: CASSPRSSGAYNEQFF
CDR3nt: TGTGCCAGCAGTCCCCGTAGTAGCGGAGCTTACAATGAGCAGTTCTTC

v_gene: TRBV19
d_gene: -
j_gene: TRBJ2-3
abundance: few
CDR3aa: CASSSPRGLGTDTQYF
CDR3nt: TGTGCCAGTAGCTCCCCTCGAGGGCTAGGCACAGATACGCAGTATTTT

v_gene: TRBV5-8
d_gene: TRBD1
j_gene: TRBJ2-7
abundance: few
CDR3aa: CASSLGDRAHEQYF
CDR3nt: TGTGCCAGCAGCTTGGGGGACAGGGCCCACGAGCAGTACTTC